The T cell receptor beta chain under discussion was sequenced for a study of response to subunit inactivated influenza vaccine. Points on this clonotype: The target antigen is unknown.

TCRdb independently ran MiXCR on the RT-PCR reads; one entry per CDR3 protein. The data show some 500,000 distinct CDR3 sequences, about 25% seen once. Whole-study results and caveats: A suggestion made by the authors is that each seasonal influenza vaccination recruits few new T cells.

V lost 4 bases to trimming and J lost 3 bases; unmatched junction nucleotides: 6. The CDR3 is 14 amino acids. The germline CDR1 and CDR2 sequences are SGHRS and YFSETQ. V gene TRBV5-1 combines with J gene TRBJ1-2; 7 bases are a match to TRBD1. Specimen: CD4+ T cells sorted from PBMCs, collected roughly 5 days after vaccination. This TCR came from a man aged 45 to 65 who received an inactivated influenza vaccine. In DNA form, the CDR3 reads TGCGCCAGCAGCGTCGGACAGGCCTACTATGGCTACACCTTC. It yields the protein CASSVGQAYYGYTF.